Following are 4 T cell receptor beta chains from one sample sequenced in a study of blood T cell repertoires in COVID-19 (dated by TCRdb to 2020 to 2021). To prepare the library, the immunoSEQ multiplex PCR assay was applied. TCRdb limited this immuneACCESS table to in-frame rearrangements with V and J called. A share of clones is missing; checked studies link under half to unresolved V genes, and the rest is unexplained. The sample has roughly 150,000 clones on record, 85% to 90% of them singletons. The top ten clones comprise under 7.5% of the sample. The sample consisted of peripheral blood. These receptors came from an elderly man with acute or convalescent COVID-19.

The rearrangement uses TRBV28 and TRBJ2-5, with a possible D match to TRBD1 (6 bases). CDR3 length: 13 amino acids. The germline CDR1 and CDR2 sequences are MDHEN and SYDVKM. The V end lost 10 bases, the J end lost 2 bases, and 14 bases lay between the germline ends. In DNA, the CDR3 is TGTGCCATCAAAGGGGGAAATCAAGAGACCCAGTACTTC. Translation gives CAIKGGNQETQYF.

This clone was counted a single time. The chain combines TRBV5-1 with TRBJ1-1, with D possibly being TRBD1 (5 bases). The V end lost 1 base, the J end lost 1 base, and 8 bases lay between the germline ends. CDR3 length equals 14 residues. CDR1 is SGHRS and CDR2 is YFSETQ in the germline V gene. The CDR3 sequence is CASSLFQGNTEAFF. The CDR3 region has the DNA TGCGCCAGCAGCTTGTTCCAGGGGAACACTGAAGCTTTCTTT.

The V gene is TRBV19, the J gene TRBJ2-7; D call uncertain. In germline, CDR1 is LNHDA, CDR2 SQIVND (reference sequence). The CDR3 contains 14 residues. Deletions cut 5 bases from V and 2 bases from J, with 13 bases between. The CDR3 reads CASSVHWSTYEQYF. In nucleotides, the CDR3 is TGTGCCAGTAGTGTACACTGGAGTACCTACGAGCAGTACTTC.

J is TRBJ1-2 and V is TRBV5-8, with a tentative D call TRBD1 (5 bases). The germline V gene encodes CDR1 SGHTS and CDR2 YDEGEE. Trimming removed 8 bases at V and 1 base at J, with 15 bases between. This CDR3 is 14 amino acids long. The CDR3 coding sequence is TGTGCCAGTCAGCCCAGGGTTTTTAACTATGGCTACACCTTC. It is translated as CASQPRVFNYGYTF.